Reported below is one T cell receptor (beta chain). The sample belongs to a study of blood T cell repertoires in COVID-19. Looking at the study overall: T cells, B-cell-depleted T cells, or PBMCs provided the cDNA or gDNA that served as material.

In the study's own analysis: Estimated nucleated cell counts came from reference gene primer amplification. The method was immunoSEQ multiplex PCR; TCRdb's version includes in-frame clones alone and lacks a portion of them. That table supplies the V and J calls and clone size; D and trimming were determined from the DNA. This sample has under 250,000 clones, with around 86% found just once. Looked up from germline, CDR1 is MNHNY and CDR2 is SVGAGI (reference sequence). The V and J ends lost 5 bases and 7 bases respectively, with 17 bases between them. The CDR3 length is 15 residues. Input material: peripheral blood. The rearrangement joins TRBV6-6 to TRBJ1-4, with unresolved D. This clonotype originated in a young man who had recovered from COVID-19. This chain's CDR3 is CASSTPGQEAEKLFF. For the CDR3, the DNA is TGTGCCAGCAGTACGCCGGGTCAGGAGGCTGAAAAACTGTTTTTT.